The present TCR beta chain was sequenced within a study of blood T cell repertoires in COVID-19. Study-wide background: Donors in the United States, Italy and Spain gave samples during acute or convalescent COVID-19.

Libraries were prepared by immunoSEQ multiplex PCR; TCRdb keeps only in-frame clonotypes and omits some of them. The sample records a few hundred thousand clones, around 89% being singletons. Seattle-derived patients entered the study during active infection and were followed longitudinally. This CDR3 comprises 18 residues. V shed 2 bases, J shed 4 bases, and the junction held 15 bases outside the gene matches. Germline V gene lookup returns CDR1 SGHTA and CDR2 FQGNSA. Sequencing used peripheral blood. J is TRBJ2-5 and V is TRBV7-2, with 8 nucleotides matching TRBD2. The sequence was collected from a woman aged 45-59 years with COVID-19, enrolled during active disease. The CDR3 is CASSLSGVAGYRIETQYF. The CDR3 coding sequence is TGTGCCAGCAGCTTAAGTGGGGTAGCGGGATACAGGATAGAGACCCAGTACTTC.